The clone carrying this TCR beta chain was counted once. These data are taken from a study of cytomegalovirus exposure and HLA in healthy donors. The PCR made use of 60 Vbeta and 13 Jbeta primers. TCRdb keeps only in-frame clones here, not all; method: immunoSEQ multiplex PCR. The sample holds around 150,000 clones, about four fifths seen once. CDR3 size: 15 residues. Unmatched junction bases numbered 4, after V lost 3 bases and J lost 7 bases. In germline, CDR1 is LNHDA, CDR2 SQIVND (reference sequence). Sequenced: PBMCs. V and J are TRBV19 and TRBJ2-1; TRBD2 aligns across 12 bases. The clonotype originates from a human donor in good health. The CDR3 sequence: CASSILAGGLNEQFF. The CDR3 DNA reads TGTGCCAGTAGTATTCTAGCGGGAGGGCTTAATGAGCAGTTCTTC.